Listed below are T cell receptor beta chains from one sample, sequenced in a study of identical twins. One entry per CDR3 protein, called by TCRdb with MiXCR from the 5' RACE reads. The sample records about 530,000 distinct CDR3 sequences, 20% to 25% being singletons. This sample also appeared in a second study, on yellow fever vaccine responses in identical twins.

The specimen sequenced was CD4+ T cells sorted from blood. The receptor source for this set is a woman between 18 and 30 years old in good health. Each CDR3 is given without its conserved first and last residue. The D gene is left open where the match is weak.

V	J	D	CDR3
TRBV5-1	TRBJ2-5	TRBD2	ASSLAFGLAGAVQY
TRBV5-1	TRBJ2-7	NA	ASLTYEQY
TRBV28	TRBJ2-1	TRBD2	ASGRAGGNNEQF
TRBV12-3/TRBV12-4	TRBJ2-7	NA	ASSLGTVYEQY
TRBV10-3	TRBJ2-3	TRBD2	AISVGGRTDTQY
TRBV5-1	TRBJ2-2	NA	ASRPRGDTGELF
TRBV12-3/TRBV12-4	TRBJ1-5	NA	ASSLAGEGQPQH
TRBV27	TRBJ2-5	TRBD2	ASKTGGSFGETQY
TRBV28	TRBJ2-5	NA	ASSLPQKGLSETQY
TRBV25-1	TRBJ1-4	NA	ASSDPRQATNEKLF
TRBV20-1	TRBJ2-3	NA	SARSQRNTDTQY
TRBV6-1	TRBJ1-2	NA	ASSQEWLNYGYT
TRBV2	TRBJ2-3	NA	ASSVASSYSTDTQY
TRBV11-1	TRBJ2-1	NA	ASSLESPVAEGNSYNEQF
TRBV5-6	TRBJ1-5	NA	ASSSSLGGQPQH
TRBV5-1	TRBJ2-5	TRBD1	ASRDGTANKLETQY
TRBV10-2	TRBJ1-5	NA	ASSDGSRQPQH
TRBV7-9	TRBJ2-1	NA	ASAVGEQF